This TCR beta chain was recorded in a study of graft-versus-host responses after intestinal transplantation. This clone was counted only a few times. What it recognizes is unknown. Deletions cut 2 bases from V and 5 bases from J, with 10 bases between. From germline, CDR1 is MNHEY and CDR2 SVGAGI. The CDR3 extends over 13 amino acids. TCRdb's table, derived via immunoSEQ multiplex PCR, lists solely in-frame clones and lacks some. The sample has about 98,000 clones; 83% are singletons. Study results and caveats: Declines in HvG clones occurring early post-transplant were associated with peak circulating GvH clone levels.

The sequencing here drew on unstimulated CD8+ T cells sorted from spleen or lymph node cells, taken before intestinal transplant. This chain joins TRBV6-5 and TRBJ2-7; the D is unclear. This receptor was identified in a human donor who received an intestinal transplant. The CDR3 loop is CASSYQGPDEQYF. The CDR3 region has the DNA TGTGCCAGCAGTTACCAAGGGCCAGACGAGCAGTACTTC.